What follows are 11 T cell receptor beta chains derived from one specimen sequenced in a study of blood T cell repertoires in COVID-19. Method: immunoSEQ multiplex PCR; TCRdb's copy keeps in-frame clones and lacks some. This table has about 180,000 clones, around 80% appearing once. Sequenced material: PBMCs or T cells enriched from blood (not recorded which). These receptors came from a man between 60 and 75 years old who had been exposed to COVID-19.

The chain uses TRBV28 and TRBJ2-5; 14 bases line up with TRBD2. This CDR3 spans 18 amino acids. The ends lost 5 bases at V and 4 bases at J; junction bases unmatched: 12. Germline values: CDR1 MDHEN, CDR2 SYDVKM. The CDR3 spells CASSRLAGGLRQGETQYF. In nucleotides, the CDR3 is TGTGCCAGCAGTCGACTAGCGGGAGGGTTAAGGCAAGGAGAGACCCAGTACTTC.

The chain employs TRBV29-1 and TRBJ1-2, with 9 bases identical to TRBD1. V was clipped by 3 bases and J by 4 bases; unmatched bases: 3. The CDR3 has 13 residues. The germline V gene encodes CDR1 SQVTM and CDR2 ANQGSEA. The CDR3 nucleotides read TGCAGCGTTGAGGGACAGGGTCGCTATGGCTACACCTTC. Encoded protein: CSVEGQGRYGYTF.

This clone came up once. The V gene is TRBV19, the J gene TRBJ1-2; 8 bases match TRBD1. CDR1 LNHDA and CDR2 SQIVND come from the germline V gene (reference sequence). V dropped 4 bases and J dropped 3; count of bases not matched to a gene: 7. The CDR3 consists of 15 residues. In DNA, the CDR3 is TGTGCCAGTAGTACCCCCGACAGGGGCGACTATGGCTACACCTTC. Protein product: CASSTPDRGDYGYTF.

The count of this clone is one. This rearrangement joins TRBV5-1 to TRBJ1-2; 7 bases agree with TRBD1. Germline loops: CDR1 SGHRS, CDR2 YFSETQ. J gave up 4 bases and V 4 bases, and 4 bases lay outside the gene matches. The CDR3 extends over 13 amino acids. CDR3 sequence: CASSPGQPYGYTF. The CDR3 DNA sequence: TGCGCCAGCAGCCCGGGACAGCCCTATGGCTACACCTTC.

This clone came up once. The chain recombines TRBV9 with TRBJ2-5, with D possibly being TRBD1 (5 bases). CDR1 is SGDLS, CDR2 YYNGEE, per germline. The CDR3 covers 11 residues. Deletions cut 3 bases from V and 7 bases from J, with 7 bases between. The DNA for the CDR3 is TGTGCCAGCAGCGGTCAGGGGACCCAGTACTTC. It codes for CASSGQGTQYF. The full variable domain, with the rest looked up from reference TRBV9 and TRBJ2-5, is DSGVTQTPKHLITATGQRVTLRCSPRSGDLSVYWYQQSLDQGLQFLIQYYNGEERAKGNILERFSAQQFPDLHSELNLSSLELGDSALYFCASSGQGTQYFGPGTRLLVL.

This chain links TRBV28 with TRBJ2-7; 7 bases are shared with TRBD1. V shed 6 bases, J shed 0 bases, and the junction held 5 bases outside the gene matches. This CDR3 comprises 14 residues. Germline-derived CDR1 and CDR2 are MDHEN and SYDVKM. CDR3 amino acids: CASSLTGISYEQYF. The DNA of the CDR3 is TGTGCCAGCAGCCTGACAGGGATCTCCTACGAGCAGTACTTC.

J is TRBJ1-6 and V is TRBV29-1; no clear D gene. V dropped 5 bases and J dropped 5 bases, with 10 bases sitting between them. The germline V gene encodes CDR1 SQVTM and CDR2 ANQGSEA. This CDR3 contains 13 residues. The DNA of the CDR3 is TGCAGCGTTCTTGTTCAGGATAATTCACCCCTCCACTTT. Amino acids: CSVLVQDNSPLHF.

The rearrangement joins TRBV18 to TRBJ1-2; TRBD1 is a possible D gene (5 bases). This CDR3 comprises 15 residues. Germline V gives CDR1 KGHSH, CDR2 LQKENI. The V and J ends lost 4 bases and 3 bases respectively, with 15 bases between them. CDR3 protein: CASSREAGSDYGYTF. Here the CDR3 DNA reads TGTGCCAGCTCACGAGAGGCAGGGTCGGACTATGGCTACACCTTC.

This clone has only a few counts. Written as DNA, the CDR3 is TGCGCCAGCAGCAAACAAGGACAAGCCTATAATTCACCCCTCCACTTT. It specifies CASSKQGQAYNSPLHF. V gene TRBV5-1 combines with J gene TRBJ1-6; weak D call: TRBD1 (5 bases). The length of the CDR3 is 16 residues. Germline V gene lookup returns CDR1 SGHRS and CDR2 YFSETQ. Between the trimmed V and J ends, which lost 4 bases and 2 bases, there was a span of 13 bases.

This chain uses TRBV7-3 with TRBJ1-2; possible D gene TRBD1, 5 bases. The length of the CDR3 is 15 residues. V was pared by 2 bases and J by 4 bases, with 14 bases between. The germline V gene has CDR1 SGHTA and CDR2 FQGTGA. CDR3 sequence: CASSLGGGDSYGYTF. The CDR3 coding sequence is TGTGCCAGCAGCTTAGGCGGAGGGGACTCCTATGGCTACACCTTC.

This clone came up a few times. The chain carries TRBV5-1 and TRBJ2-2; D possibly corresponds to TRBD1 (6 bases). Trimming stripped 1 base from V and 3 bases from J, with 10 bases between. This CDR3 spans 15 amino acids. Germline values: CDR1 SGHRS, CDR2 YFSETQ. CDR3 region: CASSLSGVDTGELFF. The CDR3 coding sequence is TGCGCCAGCAGCTTGTCAGGGGTAGACACCGGGGAGCTGTTTTTT.